The present entry profiles one T cell receptor beta chain with its context. The specificity of this receptor is unknown. Base qualities were left out, and no much larger clone turns up one base away. This sample is drawn from a study of blood T cell repertoires in COVID-19 (dated by TCRdb to 2018 to 2021). Turning to the overall study: Samples from collaborators originated in the United States, Italy and Spain and spanned both the acute and convalescent phases of COVID-19. The material from the prospective study consisted of cDNA or gDNA derived from T cells, B-cell-depleted T cells, or PBMCs. Subjects who had been exposed to COVID-19, were actively infected with it, or had recovered from it provided the deeply sampled blood TCRbeta repertoires that made up the dataset. The repertoires were released in a freely available public database meant as a resource for research on the immune response to SARS-CoV-2. The samples were drawn from two sources: the first 160 participants of the ongoing ImmuneRACE study, and 1,200 or so subjects contributed by 6 global collaborators. The sample metadata nearly always contained a de-identified subject ID, COVID-19 status, age in years and sex. Where available, HLA class I and class II types were obtained from metadata supplied by the sample provider rather than from assay-based typing.

Collaborating institutions collected whole blood in K2EDTA tubes following their own protocols. For TCRbeta analysis, collaborator samples were shipped as frozen whole blood, as isolated PBMCs, or as DNA extracted from either sample type. The immunoSEQ Assay, a bias-controlled multiplex PCR, was used to amplify TCRbeta CDR3 regions from genomic DNA. Under the source paper's analysis protocol: Nucleated cell counts per sample were estimated from amplification of reference gene primers within the assay. To quantify the absolute abundance of each unique TCRbeta CDR3 rearrangement, sequence reads were collapsed and filtered. For each sample, productive Simpson clonality was calculated as the square root of Simpson's diversity index across productive rearrangements. TCRdb stores this immuneACCESS table with in-frame sequences only. Part of the clones is absent; in the studies checked, under half of the shortfall reflects unresolved V genes, and no reason is known for the rest. Clone size and the V and J calls come from that table; the DNA yielded D and trimming. Present in this sample are 65,000 or so clones, roughly 90% of which were seen just once. The top ten clonotypes cover around 1.3% of the sample.

What the research found in general, with its limitations: How much clinical and demographic metadata was included differed by source and by participant, and the metadata was provided uncurated.

The germline V gene gives CDR1 as SGHRS and CDR2 as YFSETQ. Ends trimmed: V by 0 bases, J by 5 bases; bases unmatched to a gene: 5. The CDR3, from cysteine to phenylalanine, totals 16 residues. Only CDR3 DNA is held: 48 bases, read in frame from base 1. Material: peripheral blood. The sequence derives from a man in his 60s with acute or convalescent COVID-19. The chain couples TRBV5-1 to TRBJ2-4; 10 bases in between match TRBD2. At the DNA level, the sequence is TGCGCCAGCAGCTTGGCTAGCGGGGGAACAGAAAACATTCAGTACTTC. It specifies CASSLASGGTENIQYF.